One and the same sample provided the 27 T cell receptor beta chains below, sequenced in a study of blood T cell repertoires in COVID-19. The assay was immunoSEQ multiplex PCR, and TCRdb's table has in-frame clones only and misses some. The data hold around 63,000 clones, with 65% to 90% observed a single time. The sample consisted of peripheral blood. The receptor set was obtained from a woman aged 80 or over with active or convalescent COVID-19.

This clone was picked up one time. The gene calls are TRBV5-6 and TRBJ2-1, with 7 nucleotides matching TRBD2. The germline V gene encodes CDR1 SGHDT and CDR2 YYEEEE. This CDR3 is 16 amino acids long. V shed 5 bases, J shed 1 base, and the junction held 9 bases outside the gene matches. CDR3 sequence reads: CASSTPGLPSYNEQFF. The DNA of the CDR3 is TGTGCCAGCAGTACGCCGGGACTACCATCCTACAATGAGCAGTTCTTC.

There are a few counts of this clone. This rearrangement joins TRBV19 to TRBJ1-5; 10 bases map to TRBD1. Trimming cost V 4 bases and J 0 bases; bases outside gene matches: 3. The CDR3 loop spans 16 amino acids. Germline V gene sequence: CDR1 LNHDA, CDR2 SQIVND (reference sequence). CDR3: CASSTWDRGSNQPQHF. The CDR3 DNA follows: TGTGCCAGTAGTACCTGGGACAGGGGTAGCAATCAGCCCCAGCATTTT.

This clone was recorded once. DNA of the CDR3: TGTGCCAGCACCTTAGGACTAGCGGGGGAGGGCGAGCAGTTCTTC. Residues: CASTLGLAGEGEQFF. This chain uses TRBV5-4 with TRBJ2-1, with 13 bases matching TRBD2. With V trimmed by 6 bases and J by 10 bases, 10 bases remained unmatched. The CDR3 consists of 15 residues. Germline CDR1 and CDR2: SGHNT and YYREEE (reference sequence).

The CDR3 sequence: CASTEWGTVNTEAFF. In DNA form, the CDR3 reads TGTGCCAGCACCGAATGGGGGACTGTGAACACTGAAGCTTTCTTT. This chain uses TRBV7-2 with TRBJ1-1; perhaps TRBD1 as D (5 bases). The CDR3 has 15 amino acids. Trimming took 7 bases from V and 0 from J, leaving 15 bases between them. Per germline, CDR1 SGHTA and CDR2 FQGNSA.

This chain uses TRBV27 with TRBJ1-2, with D perhaps TRBD1 (6 bases). CDR3 length: 13 residues. Trimming removed 5 bases from V and 6 bases from J, with 13 bases in between. Germline CDR1 is MNHEY and CDR2 is SMNVEV (reference sequence). CDR3 loop: CASSPYRDHGYTF. CDR3 bases: TGTGCCAGCAGTCCCTACAGGGATCATGGCTACACCTTC.

The chain recombines TRBV19 with TRBJ1-1; 8 bases agree with TRBD1. CDR3 length equals 15 residues. J lost 4 bases, V lost 7 bases, and 11 bases had no gene match. Germline loops: CDR1 LNHDA, CDR2 SQIVND (reference sequence). This CDR3 reads CASTLQGGALTEAFF. In nucleotides, the CDR3 is TGTGCCAGTACCTTACAGGGGGGGGCACTCACTGAAGCTTTCTTT.

V gene TRBV7-2 combines with J gene TRBJ1-2; D gene unclear. Trimming stripped 1 base from V and 4 bases from J, with 13 bases between. The CDR3 spans 15 residues. Germline CDR1 reads SGHTA; CDR2 reads FQGNSA. As DNA, the CDR3 is TGTGCCAGCAGCTTAGTCTTCGGAGGGAGCTATGGCTACACCTTC. Its protein product is CASSLVFGGSYGYTF.

This clone was counted only a few times. The genes are TRBV10-3 and TRBJ1-3; D might be TRBD1 (6 bases). CDR1 and CDR2 (germline): ENHRY, SYGVKD. There are 16 residues in the CDR3. V lost 3 bases and J 2 bases, leaving 14 bases between the germline ends. CDR3 in DNA: TGTGCCATCAGTGATTTTGGGGGCTCGGCTGGAAACACCATATATTTT. It translates to CAISDFGGSAGNTIYF.

This clone was counted only a few times. V gene TRBV3-1 (or the pseudogene TRBV3-2) combines with J gene TRBJ1-2; no clear D. This CDR3 spans 17 amino acids. V was clipped by 0 bases and J by 3 bases, with 17 bases between them. CDR1 is LGHDT, CDR2 YNNKEL, per germline (reference sequence). The CDR3 reads CASSQDTLPDTDYGYTF. The CDR3 DNA is TGTGCCAGCAGCCAAGATACGCTGCCCGACACCGACTATGGCTACACCTTC.

This clone was counted a single time. The chain carries TRBV6-4 and TRBJ1-1; no reliable D call. V shed 5 bases and J shed 5 bases, with 12 bases lying between them. CDR1 and CDR2 from the germline V gene are MRHNA and SNTAGT. The CDR3 length is 13 residues. DNA of the CDR3: TGTGCCAGCAGTTATAATGCGGGAACTGAAGCTTTCTTT. It yields the protein CASSYNAGTEAFF.

By share, this clone counts as medium-sized. The chain is built from TRBV3-1 (or the pseudogene TRBV3-2) and TRBJ2-2, with 8 bases that match TRBD1. Looked up from germline, CDR1 is LGHDT and CDR2 is YNNKEL (reference sequence). The CDR3 contains 18 residues. V lost 0 bases to trimming and J lost 5 bases; unmatched junction nucleotides: 11. The CDR3 nucleotides are TGTGCCAGCAGCCAAGATAGCCCGGGACAGGTATGGACCGGGGAGCTGTTTTTT. It yields the protein CASSQDSPGQVWTGELFF.

This clone was detected only a few times. The chain is built from TRBV6-1 and TRBJ2-5; D gene uncertain. The CDR3 is 14 residues long. Germline CDR1 and CDR2: MNHNS and SASEGT. Trimming left V 3 bases short and J 1 base short, with 9 bases between. Here the CDR3 DNA reads TGTGCCAGCAGTGAGTCCCTAACCCAAGAGACCCAGTACTTC. Its translation: CASSESLTQETQYF.

J is TRBJ1-3 and V is TRBV3-1 (or the pseudogene TRBV3-2); the match to TRBD1 covers 7 bases. Germline CDR1 LGHDT, CDR2 YNNKEL (reference sequence). CDR3 length: 15 residues. Unmatched junction bases numbered 3, after V lost 4 bases and J lost 0 bases. For the CDR3, the DNA is TGTGCCAGCAGCCGGGACAGAAACTCTGGAAACACCATATATTTT. It specifies CASSRDRNSGNTIYF.

The chain is built from TRBV2 and TRBJ1-4; no firm D call. Germline CDR1 is SNHLY and CDR2 is FYNNEI. This CDR3 comprises 14 residues. Trimming shortened V by 5 bases and J by 0 bases, and 7 bases separated the two germline ends. The CDR3 region has the DNA TGTGCCAGCAGTTCACTCGCAACTAATGAAAAACTGTTTTTT. This sequence encodes CASSSLATNEKLFF. Full variable domain (remainder filled in from reference TRBV2 and TRBJ1-4): EPEVTQTPSHQVTQMGQEVILRCVPISNHLYFYWYRQILGQKVEFLVSFYNNEISEKSEIFDDQFSVERPDGSNFTLKIRSTKLEDSAMYFCASSSLATNEKLFFGSGTQLSVL.

The chain combines TRBV14 with TRBJ2-7; 8 bases are a match to TRBD1. The CDR3 has 14 amino acids. V gave up 2 bases and J gave up 4 bases; unmatched junction bases: 4. CDR1 is SGHDN, CDR2 FVKESK, per germline. CDR3 coding DNA: TGTGCCAGCAGCCAACGGACAGGGACTTACGAGCAGTACTTC. Amino acids: CASSQRTGTYEQYF.

This rearrangement joins TRBV6-5 to TRBJ1-1, with 9 nucleotides matching TRBD1. The germline CDR1 and CDR2 sequences are MNHEY and SVGAGI. The CDR3 loop spans 13 amino acids. The trim removed 7 bases at V and 3 bases at J, leaving 3 bases unmatched. CDR3: CASTRQGDTEAFF. For the CDR3, the DNA is TGTGCCAGCACCAGACAGGGGGACACTGAAGCTTTCTTT.

This clone was counted only a few times. The J gene is TRBJ2-7, the V gene TRBV6-5, with D unclear. The CDR3 covers 13 residues. Deletions cut 11 bases from V and 2 bases from J, with 16 bases between. Germline CDR1 is MNHEY and CDR2 is SVGAGI. CDR3 sequence reads: CALKGSFPYEQYF. In DNA, the CDR3 is TGTGCCCTAAAAGGTAGCTTTCCCTACGAGCAGTACTTC.

The gene calls are TRBV29-1 and TRBJ1-1; 11 bases agree with TRBD1. There are 14 residues in the CDR3. Per germline, CDR1 SQVTM and CDR2 ANQGSEA. V lost 6 bases, J lost 4 bases, and 7 bases stayed unmatched. DNA of the CDR3: TGCAGCGTCGGACAGGGGGCAGGGAGCACTGAAGCTTTCTTT. Translating it yields CSVGQGAGSTEAFF.

The chain is built from TRBV29-1 and TRBJ2-7; possible D gene TRBD1, 6 bases. CDR3 size: 13 residues. V was cut by 7 bases and J by 4 bases, with 17 bases left in between. Per the germline V gene, CDR1 is SQVTM and CDR2 is ANQGSEA. The CDR3 DNA reads as TGCAGCGCCGTTACGGGACAATTTTACGAGCAGTACTTC. This gives the protein CSAVTGQFYEQYF.

By its share, this clone is medium-sized (0.01 to 0.1%). The rearrangement links TRBV3-1 (or the pseudogene TRBV3-2) to TRBJ1-2, with TRBD1 identical over 9 bases. Germline V lookup: CDR1 LGHDT, CDR2 YNNKEL (reference sequence). V dropped 3 bases and J dropped 8; count of bases not matched to a gene: 7. The CDR3 covers 14 residues. The DNA for the CDR3 is TGTGCCAGCAGCCAGTCCGGGACAGGGAAAGGCTACACCTTC. Translated, it gives CASSQSGTGKGYTF.

Many counts were recorded for this clone. J is TRBJ1-2 and V is TRBV3-1 (or the pseudogene TRBV3-2), with D unresolved. The length of the CDR3 is 12 residues. Germline CDR1 and CDR2: LGHDT and YNNKEL (reference sequence). V lost 3 bases and J 8 bases, leaving 10 bases between the germline ends. The CDR3 nucleotides read TGTGCCAGCAGCCAGCGACAACTCGGCTACACCTTC. It yields the protein CASSQRQLGYTF.

The table lists this clone with a few counts. The genes are TRBV18 and TRBJ1-4; 9 nucleotides agree with TRBD1. CDR1 is KGHSH and CDR2 is LQKENI in the germline V gene. CDR3 length equals 16 residues. Unmatched junction bases numbered 10, after V lost 3 bases and J lost 8 bases. The CDR3 coding sequence is TGTGCCAGCTCACCTCCAAGCGGGACAGGGCGCGAAAAACTGTTTTTT. Its translation is CASSPPSGTGREKLFF.

This chain joins TRBV7-8 and TRBJ1-2; D remains unclear. The germline V gene encodes CDR1 SGHVS and CDR2 FQNEAQ. The length of the CDR3 is 14 residues. V lost 5 bases to trimming and J lost 4 bases, with 14 bases between them. DNA of the CDR3: TGTGCCAGCAGCCAGCCGGGTTTTAGCTATGGCTACACCTTC. Protein product: CASSQPGFSYGYTF.

V is TRBV6-2 or TRBV6-3 and J is TRBJ2-5; 9 bases are shared with TRBD2. CDR3 size: 14 residues. V shed 5 bases, J shed 2 bases, and the junction held 3 bases outside the gene matches. Germline-derived CDR1 and CDR2 are MNHEY and SVGEGT. CDR3 in DNA: TGTGCCAGCAGTCTAGCGGGGCAACAAGAGACCCAGTACTTC. This encodes CASSLAGQQETQYF.

V gene TRBV20-1 combines with J gene TRBJ1-4; D may be TRBD1 (5 bases). The length of the CDR3 is 14 residues. Germline assignment: CDR1 DFQATT and CDR2 SNEGSKA (reference sequence). Trimming shortened V by 3 bases and J by 0 bases, and 8 bases separated the two germline ends. In nucleotides, the CDR3 is TGCAGTGCTAGTGAAGGGGCAACTAATGAAAAACTGTTTTTT. Residues: CSASEGATNEKLFF.

CDR3 in amino acids: CASSYEGTPVDEQYF. CDR3 coding DNA: TGTGCCAGCAGTTACGAGGGGACTCCTGTCGACGAGCAGTACTTC. The chain couples TRBV6-2 or TRBV6-3 to TRBJ2-7, with TRBD2 as a possible D gene (6 bases). The germline gives CDR1 MNHEY, CDR2 SVGEGT. The CDR3 spans 15 residues. Trimming took off 2 bases at V and 5 bases at J, with 16 bases between the two ends.

CDR3 DNA sequence: TGTGCCAGCAGCGTAGATCCAGCGGGGGGGACAGATACGCAGTATTTT. It specifies CASSVDPAGGTDTQYF. The chain couples TRBV9 to TRBJ2-3; 10 nucleotides line up with TRBD2. The junction had 4 bases not matched to a gene; V was cut back by 0 bases and J by 3 bases. The germline CDR1 and CDR2 sequences are SGDLS and YYNGEE. The CDR3 covers 16 residues. The full variable domain, rest sourced from reference TRBV9 and TRBJ2-3, is DSGVTQTPKHLITATGQRVTLRCSPRSGDLSVYWYQQSLDQGLQFLIQYYNGEERAKGNILERFSAQQFPDLHSELNLSSLELGDSALYFCASSVDPAGGTDTQYFGPGTRLTVL.